The 30 T cell receptor beta chains reported below all come from one sample, sequenced in a study of vaccination and CD4 T cells after COVID-19. Their antigen targets remain unknown. Oncomine TCR Beta short-read sequencing was applied to DNA from cultured CD4+ T cells. Once CD4+ T cells had been cultured, genomic DNA was extracted from them. One entry per CDR3 protein, called by TCRdb with MiXCR from the PCR reads. The profile shows some 9,000 distinct CDR3 sequences, approximately 30% of them singletons. Treatment specified: roughly 11-day PBMC culture with coronavirus spike peptide pools or control peptides (ViraFEST assay). During the years 2011-2018, before the COVID-19 pandemic, the unexposed donor's CD4+ T cells were collected. The sequenced sample consisted of CD4+ T cells from blood, cultured in vitro. The receptors shown here come from a human donor in good health.

This clonotype was observed a handful of times. The chain employs TRBV20-1 and TRBJ2-7; 7 nucleotides align to TRBD2. This CDR3 has 14 residues. The V segment lost 2 bases and the J segment 3 bases; nucleotides outside the gene matches: 7. Germline values: CDR1 DFQATT, CDR2 SNEGSKA (reference sequence). The CDR3, as DNA: TGCAGTGCTAGACGGGGCGGGAGCAACTACGAGCAGTACTTC. Translation gives CSARRGGSNYEQYF.

This clonotype has just a few counts. The chain is built from TRBV6-2 or TRBV6-3 and TRBJ2-3; 7 nucleotides line up with TRBD1. The CDR3 totals 16 residues. V dropped 4 bases and J dropped 2; count of bases not matched to a gene: 9. Germline V CDR1 and CDR2: MNHEY, SVGEGT. The CDR3 coding sequence is TGTGCCAGCAGTTTCGGACAGGTCCTCTCCACAGATACGCAGTATTTT. Translated: CASSFGQVLSTDTQYF.

This clonotype was recorded a few times. V and J are TRBV6-2 or TRBV6-3 and TRBJ2-7, with 11 bases lining up with TRBD2. Germline CDR1 MNHEY, CDR2 SVGEGT. V lost 5 bases, J lost 7 bases, and 7 bases stayed unmatched. The CDR3 extends over 14 amino acids. The CDR3 spells CASSLLAGGWEQYF. The CDR3 coding sequence is TGTGCCAGCAGTCTTCTAGCGGGAGGTTGGGAGCAGTACTTC.

This clonotype was counted between two and nine times. The chain joins TRBV10-3 to TRBJ2-1; 7 bases match TRBD1. Germline values: CDR1 ENHRY, CDR2 SYGVKD. V lost 10 bases and J lost 3; bases outside the gene matches: 12. There are 15 residues in the CDR3. The CDR3 loop reads CATRGNTGDYNEQFF. In DNA form, the CDR3 reads TGTGCCACCAGAGGGAATACAGGGGACTACAATGAGCAGTTCTTC.

The CDR3 DNA follows: TGTGCCAGCAGCCCCGGACAGGGGAACTATGGCTACACCTTC. This gives the protein CASSPGQGNYGYTF. This chain links TRBV6-1 with TRBJ1-2; 9 bases are a match to TRBD1. J lost 2 bases, V lost 6 bases, and 4 bases had no gene match. Germline values: CDR1 MNHNS, CDR2 SASEGT. This CDR3 comprises 14 residues.

The V gene is TRBV7-2, the J gene TRBJ1-1; 8 bases fit TRBD1. Unmatched junction bases numbered 5, after V lost 7 bases and J lost 4 bases. This CDR3 spans 13 amino acids. Germline CDR1 SGHTA, CDR2 FQGNSA. CDR3 in DNA: TGTGCCAGCACCGTTACAGGGGGCACTGAAGCTTTCTTT. Its protein is CASTVTGGTEAFF.

The sample holds a few counts of this clonotype. The gene calls are TRBV7-9 and TRBJ1-5, with 7 bases lining up with TRBD1. Losses at the gene ends were 5 bases for V and 4 bases for J; bases not matched to a gene: 8. The length of the CDR3 is 15 residues. The V gene's germline CDR1 is SEHNR and CDR2 FQNEAQ (reference sequence). As DNA, the CDR3 is TGTGCCAGCAGCCTCGCAGGGGGGGGAAATCAGCCCCAGCATTTT. Translating it yields CASSLAGGGNQPQHF.

The rearrangement uses TRBV11-2 and TRBJ2-7; no firm D call. Trimming took 1 base from V and 4 from J, leaving 14 bases between them. Germline V lookup: CDR1 SGHAT, CDR2 FQNNGV. The CDR3 has 15 residues. The CDR3 DNA follows: TGTGCCAGCAGCTTAGGGGGAAACAGTTGGTACGAGCAGTACTTC. It specifies CASSLGGNSWYEQYF.

This clonotype was recorded a few times. The chain links TRBV6-2 or TRBV6-3 to TRBJ1-3, with a weak D call TRBD1 (6 bases). Trimming cost V 8 bases and J 3 bases, with 11 bases left between them. Germline CDR1 is MNHEY and CDR2 is SVGEGT. The CDR3 extends over 13 amino acids. The CDR3 region has the DNA TGTGCCAGCGTACAGGGATTTGGAAACACCATATATTTT. This encodes CASVQGFGNTIYF.

The CDR3 bases are TGTGCCAGCAGTTACGGTGGCCAGAACACTGAAGCTTTCTTT. As protein: CASSYGGQNTEAFF. The V call is TRBV6-5, the J call TRBJ1-1; D gene uncertain. CDR1 is MNHEY and CDR2 is SVGAGI in the germline V gene. CDR3 length equals 14 residues. Trimming cost V 2 bases and J 1 base, with 8 bases left between them.

This clonotype appeared a few times. The genes are TRBV11-3 and TRBJ1-1; a possible D gene is TRBD1 (5 bases). CDR3 length: 13 amino acids. The V end was cut by 8 bases, the J end by 4 bases, with 14 bases between. Germline CDR1 reads SGHNT; CDR2 reads YENEEA. CDR3 sequence: CASGAGPGTEAFF. CDR3 sequence (DNA): TGTGCCAGCGGGGCGGGACCGGGCACTGAAGCTTTCTTT. The full variable domain, in which reference TRBV11-3 and TRBJ1-1 provide the parts outside the CDR3, is EAGVVQSPRYKIIEKKQPVAFWCNPISGHNTLYWYLQNLGQGPELLIRYENEEAVDDSQLPKDRFSAERLKGVDSTLKIQPAELGDSAVYLCASGAGPGTEAFFGQGTRLTVV.

This rearrangement joins TRBV7-9 to TRBJ2-3, with 10 bases fitting TRBD2. The CDR3 has 17 amino acids. J gave up 2 bases and V 0 bases, and 5 bases lay outside the gene matches. Germline V gene data show CDR1 as SEHNR and CDR2 as FQNEAQ (reference sequence). The CDR3, as DNA: TGTGCCAGCAGCTTAGCGACTAGCGGGCACAACACAGATACGCAGTATTTT. This codes for CASSLATSGHNTDTQYF.

This clonotype occurred a few times. The chain employs TRBV29-1 and TRBJ1-2; 9 bases align to TRBD1. The CDR3 extends over 12 amino acids. Germline values: CDR1 SQVTM, CDR2 ANQGSEA. The CDR3 DNA sequence: TGCGGAAAACAGGGGGCGCGGGGCGGCTACACCTTC. Encoded protein: CGKQGARGGYTF.

CDR3 residues: CASSLRPRDSNQPQHF. The CDR3 DNA reads as TGTGCCAGCAGTCTCAGACCGCGGGATAGCAATCAGCCCCAGCATTTT. The genes are TRBV6-1 and TRBJ1-5; no definite D call. Germline-derived CDR1 and CDR2 are MNHNS and SASEGT. V was trimmed by 5 bases and J by 0 bases, leaving 14 bases between them. The CDR3 contains 16 residues.

As for this clonotype: A read error may produce the germline difference seen at one junction end. This chain connects TRBV7-9 to TRBJ1-6; D ambiguous. The CDR3 extends over 15 amino acids. CDR1 is SEHNR and CDR2 is FQNEAQ in the germline V gene (reference sequence). CDR3: CASSPDGLYSSPLHF. The CDR3, as DNA: TGTGCCAGCAGCCCCGACGGGCTCTATAGTTCACCCCTCCACTTT.

This chain connects TRBV30 to TRBJ2-3; D gene ambiguous. This CDR3 comprises 15 residues. The germline CDR1 and CDR2 sequences are GTSNPN and SVGIG (reference sequence). The V end lost 0 bases, the J end lost 1 base, and 11 bases lay between the germline ends. In nucleotides, the CDR3 is TGTGCCTGGAGTGTACTCGGGCTGGGCACAGATACGCAGTATTTT. It encodes CAWSVLGLGTDTQYF. The variable domain in full, with the rest retrieved from reference TRBV30 and TRBJ2-3, is SQTIHQWPATLVQPVGSPLSLECTVEGTSNPNLYWYRQAAGRGLQLLFYSVGIGQISSEVPQNLSASRPQDRQFILSSKKLLLSDSGFYLCAWSVLGLGTDTQYFGPGTRLTVL.

This clonotype has only a few counts. The genes are TRBV30 and TRBJ2-7, with 14 bases identical to TRBD2. After removal of 5 bases from V and 7 bases from J, the junction contained 10 bases not matched to a gene. The CDR3 has 15 residues. Germline V lookup: CDR1 GTSNPN, CDR2 SVGIG (reference sequence). The CDR3 sequence: CAWGRGLAGVREQYF. In DNA form, the CDR3 reads TGTGCCTGGGGCCGGGGACTAGCGGGAGTACGTGAGCAGTACTTC.

The chain combines TRBV20-1 with TRBJ1-5; perhaps TRBD1 as D (5 bases). CDR1 and CDR2 (germline): DFQATT, SNEGSKA (reference sequence). This CDR3 region has 12 residues. V was clipped by 6 bases and J by 1 base, with 7 bases between them. The CDR3 loop reads CSAGRSNQPQHF. The DNA of the CDR3 is TGCAGTGCGGGACGGAGCAATCAGCCCCAGCATTTT.

This clonotype has just a few counts. The chain uses TRBV7-3 and TRBJ2-1, with 7 bases aligning to TRBD2. The V gene's germline CDR1 is SGHTA and CDR2 FQGTGA. V was clipped by 3 bases and J by 2 bases; unmatched bases: 4. The CDR3 length is 15 residues. CDR3 in DNA: TGTGCCAGCAGCTTGGGTCTAGCGGCCTACAATGAGCAGTTCTTC. This encodes CASSLGLAAYNEQFF.

The rearrangement joins TRBV20-1 to TRBJ1-1; the D is unclear. Per the germline V gene, CDR1 is DFQATT and CDR2 is SNEGSKA (reference sequence). The CDR3 is 13 amino acids. Trimming removed 0 bases from V and 5 bases from J, with 10 bases in between. Here the CDR3 DNA reads TGCAGTGCTAGAGATCCCCCGAGGACTGAAGCTTTCTTT. Encoded protein: CSARDPPRTEAFF.

This chain links TRBV20-1 with TRBJ1-4, with 11 bases fitting TRBD1. CDR1 and CDR2 (germline): DFQATT, SNEGSKA (reference sequence). This CDR3 has 15 residues. V gave up 0 bases and J gave up 6 bases; unmatched junction bases: 3. The CDR3 DNA reads as TGCAGTGCTAGAGATAGGGACAGGGGGTATGAAAAACTGTTTTTT. It specifies CSARDRDRGYEKLFF.

This clonotype was found a few times. The chain combines TRBV11-1 with TRBJ2-7, with D unresolved. Germline lookup yields CDR1 SGHAT and CDR2 FQDESV (reference sequence). This CDR3 comprises 14 residues. With 1 base removed from V and 3 bases from J, the gap between germline ends came to 10 bases. The CDR3 region is CASSLVSGYYEQYF. In nucleotides, the CDR3 is TGTGCCAGCAGCTTAGTGTCGGGTTACTACGAGCAGTACTTC.

The gene calls are TRBV20-1 and TRBJ2-3; 11 bases fit TRBD2. In germline, CDR1 is DFQATT, CDR2 SNEGSKA (reference sequence). V dropped 3 bases and J dropped 3; count of bases not matched to a gene: 11. This CDR3 spans 17 amino acids. CDR3 sequence reads: CSARGRLAGGATDTQYF. In nucleotides, the CDR3 is TGCAGTGCTAGGGGGCGGCTAGCGGGGGGCGCAACAGATACGCAGTATTTT.

This clonotype was counted once. The rearrangement links TRBV3-1 to TRBJ2-5; 11 bases map to TRBD1. This CDR3 is built from 16 residues. Germline CDR1 is LGHDT and CDR2 is YNNKEL (reference sequence). The ends lost 1 base at V and 4 bases at J; junction bases unmatched: 5. CDR3 sequence (DNA): TGTGCCAGCAGCCAAGTGGACAGGGGGCCAAGAGAGACCCAGTACTTC. This translates into CASSQVDRGPRETQYF.

The chain carries TRBV12-3 or TRBV12-4 and TRBJ1-5; D possibly corresponds to TRBD1 (6 bases). CDR3 size: 14 residues. V was trimmed by 6 bases and J by 3 bases, leaving 12 bases between them. The CDR3 reads CASSPQGVNQPQHF. The CDR3 DNA reads TGTGCCAGCAGCCCACAGGGAGTCAATCAGCCCCAGCATTTT.

J is TRBJ1-5 and V is TRBV7-2, with 7 bases aligning to TRBD1. The CDR3 covers 14 residues. V was clipped by 5 bases and J by 3 bases; unmatched bases: 4. Germline V CDR1 and CDR2: SGHTA, FQGNSA. This CDR3 is CASSAGQFNQPQHF. CDR3 nucleotide sequence: TGTGCCAGCAGCGCGGGACAGTTCAATCAGCCCCAGCATTTT.

The chain recombines TRBV20-1 with TRBJ2-1; no clear D gene. V shed 6 bases and J shed 6 bases, with 18 bases lying between them. Per the germline V gene, CDR1 is DFQATT and CDR2 is SNEGSKA (reference sequence). The CDR3 is 14 residues long. CDR3 DNA sequence: TGCAGTGCCCCCTGGCGAGAGCATGGCAATGAGCAGTTCTTC. Translating gives CSAPWREHGNEQFF.

The V and J genes are TRBV5-4 and TRBJ1-1; a possible D gene is TRBD1 (5 bases). Germline V CDR1 and CDR2: SGHNT, YYREEE (reference sequence). Deletions cut 4 bases from V and 1 base from J, with 11 bases between. The CDR3 has 14 amino acids. CDR3 residues: CASSDLTENTEAFF. The CDR3, as DNA: TGTGCCAGCAGCGACCTGACAGAGAACACTGAAGCTTTCTTT.

The chain uses TRBV30 and TRBJ2-1, with 9 bases aligning to TRBD2. Germline values: CDR1 GTSNPN, CDR2 SVGIG (reference sequence). The trim removed 7 bases at V and 7 bases at J, leaving 11 bases unmatched. CDR3 size: 14 residues. The CDR3 region is CASTKLAGVNEQFF. The CDR3 DNA reads as TGTGCCTCTACAAAATTAGCGGGAGTAAATGAGCAGTTCTTC.

This chain uses TRBV29-1 with TRBJ1-1, with 7 positions matching TRBD1. Germline CDR1 and CDR2: SQVTM and ANQGSEA. The CDR3 consists of 13 residues. The J segment lost 2 bases and the V segment lost 6 bases, leaving 6 bases of the junction unmatched. CDR3 DNA sequence: TGCAGCGTCCAAAGGACAGGTAACACTGAAGCTTTCTTT. It translates to CSVQRTGNTEAFF.